These T cell receptor beta chains were read from a single sample in a study of shared clonotypes between healthy human individuals. Some clones are missing from TCRdb's copy, which holds only in-frame ones; the method was immunoSEQ multiplex PCR. This table has roughly 590,000 clones, just under 97% appearing once. The specimen sequenced was naive CD8+ T cells sorted from blood. These TCRs come from a woman in her 30s in good health. Each CDR3 is given with its conserved first and last residue. The D gene is left open where the match is weak. Only part of the rows carry a size: once, few, many, or a class if the clone is expanded.

clone_size	d_call	v_call	j_call	cdr3_aa	cdr3_nt
.	TRBD2	TRBV4-1	TRBJ2-2	CASSPRTSANTGELFF	TGCGCCAGCAGCCCCCGGACTAGTGCTAACACCGGGGAGCTGTTTTTT
.	.	TRBV9	TRBJ2-2	CASSEDGTNTGELFF	TGTGCCAGCAGCGAGGACGGAACGAACACCGGGGAGCTGTTTTTT
.	TRBD2	TRBV4-1	TRBJ2-1	CASSQDPSGPIF	TGCGCCAGCAGCCAAGATCCTAGCGGGCCTATCTTC
.	.	TRBV6-5	TRBJ2-1	CASSYGGGTYNEQFF	TGTGCCAGCAGTTACGGGGGGGGCACCTACAATGAGCAGTTCTTC
.	.	TRBV27	TRBJ2-7	CASSQGTPGEQYF	TGTGCCAGCAGTCAGGGAACGCCGGGTGAGCAGTACTTC
.	TRBD1	TRBV9	TRBJ2-7	CASSVGQGASYEQYF	TGTGCCAGCAGCGTAGGCCAGGGGGCCTCCTACGAGCAGTACTTC
.	.	TRBV19	TRBJ2-7	CASSMGRVSGPLSYEQYF	TGTGCCAGTAGTATGGGCAGGGTCTCGGGTCCCCTTTCCTACGAGCAGTACTTC
.	.	TRBV6-5	TRBJ2-7	CASSYPRGGGKNEQYF	TGTGCCAGCAGTTACCCCCGGGGAGGGGGCAAGAACGAGCAGTACTTC
.	TRBD1	TRBV28	TRBJ1-5	CASRDSTNNQPQHF	TGTGCCAGCCGGGACAGCACTAATAATCAGCCCCAGCATTTT
.	TRBD2	TRBV14	TRBJ2-3	CASSLAGGADTQYF	TGTGCCAGCAGTCTAGCGGGAGGAGCAGATACGCAGTATTTT
.	.	TRBV28	TRBJ1-5	CASSLSDNQPQHF	TGTGCCAGCAGTTTGTCGGACAATCAGCCCCAGCATTTT
.	.	TRBV29-1	TRBJ2-1	CSVDKSSYNEQFF	TGCAGCGTGGACAAAAGCTCCTACAATGAGCAGTTCTTC
.	.	TRBV28	TRBJ2-3	CASRNTDTQYF	TGTGCCAGCAGGAACACAGATACGCAGTATTTT
.	.	TRBV6-1	TRBJ2-2	CASSEIRGAVTGELFF	TGTGCCAGCAGTGAAATTCGGGGGGCTGTCACCGGGGAGCTGTTTTTT
.	.	TRBV9	TRBJ1-1	CASSPHTEAFF	TGTGCCAGCAGCCCTCACACTGAAGCTTTCTTT
.	TRBD2	TRBV7-9	TRBJ2-7	CASSLGLAGEGGYEQYF	TGTGCCAGCAGCCTAGGACTAGCGGGAGAAGGGGGCTACGAGCAGTACTTC
.	.	TRBV27	TRBJ2-4	CASSLQGTGGIQYF	TGTGCCAGCAGTTTACAGGGGACCGGCGGCATTCAGTACTTC
once	.	TRBV4-1	TRBJ1-1	CASSPRPGGDEAFF	TGCGCCAGCAGCCCCCGCCCGGGGGGGGATGAAGCTTTCTTT
.	TRBD1	TRBV9	TRBJ2-3	CASTPTGGLSGYTDTQYF	TGTGCCAGCACCCCGACAGGGGGCCTAAGCGGGTATACAGATACGCAGTATTTT
.	TRBD2	TRBV9	TRBJ2-5	CASSPGGETQYF	TGTGCCAGCAGCCCCGGGGGGGAGACCCAGTACTTC
.	TRBD1	TRBV7-8	TRBJ1-3	CASSLAYTGGAGNTIYF	TGTGCCAGCAGCTTGGCTTACACAGGGGGCGCGGGAAACACCATATATTTT
.	.	TRBV10-2	TRBJ2-7	CASQDLGAYEQYF	TGCGCCAGCCAGGACCTGGGGGCCTACGAGCAGTACTTC
.	TRBD2	TRBV6-6	TRBJ2-3	CATSPGGGRADTQYF	TGTGCCACTTCCCCCGGGGGCGGGAGGGCAGATACGCAGTATTTT
.	.	TRBV6-1	TRBJ1-1	CASSDSLSYFVFF	TGTGCCAGCAGTGATTCCTTGTCCTACTTCGTCTTCTTT
.	.	TRBV6-5	TRBJ2-2	CASSYSWETGELFF	TGTGCCAGCAGTTACAGTTGGGAGACCGGGGAGCTGTTTTTT
.	.	TRBV14	TRBJ2-1	CASSPHGSRSSYNEQFF	TGTGCCAGCAGCCCCCACGGATCGCGAAGCTCCTACAATGAGCAGTTCTTC
.	.	TRBV28	TRBJ2-1	CAAEGLGHSVEQFF	TGTGCCGCAGAGGGGCTTGGGCATTCGGTTGAGCAGTTCTTC
.	.	TRBV27	TRBJ2-1	CASSDVAYNEQFF	TGTGCCAGCTCGGACGTCGCCTACAATGAGCAGTTCTTC
.	TRBD2	TRBV28	TRBJ2-3	CASSSLKREGLSDTQYF	TGTGCCAGCAGTTCCCTAAAGCGGGAGGGCCTCTCAGATACGCAGTATTTT
.	.	TRBV9	TRBJ1-2	CASSGVDWRGYGYTF	TGTGCCAGCAGCGGTGTTGATTGGCGGGGATACGGCTACACCTTC
.	TRBD1	TRBV5-1	TRBJ2-1	CASSVWDRGGPQFF	TGCGCCAGCAGCGTTTGGGACAGGGGTGGCCCTCAGTTCTTC
.	.	TRBV28	TRBJ1-1	CASSLRGVNTEAFF	TGTGCCAGCAGTTTGAGGGGCGTGAACACTGAAGCTTTCTTT
.	.	TRBV7-8	TRBJ2-6	CASSLAVGANVLTF	TGTGCCAGCAGCTTAGCAGTTGGGGCCAACGTCCTGACTTTC
.	TRBD1	TRBV11-2	TRBJ2-7	CASSTGTGDYEQYF	TGTGCCAGCAGCACCGGGACAGGGGACTACGAGCAGTACTTC
.	.	TRBV2	TRBJ1-5	CASSVGSGANQPQHF	TGTGCCAGCAGTGTGGGGTCAGGGGCAAATCAGCCCCAGCATTTT
.	.	TRBV19	TRBJ1-2	CASRTGSYGYTF	TGTGCCAGTAGAACAGGATCCTATGGCTACACCTTC
once	TRBD1	TRBV10-3	TRBJ1-2	CAISGGTVDPYGYTF	TGTGCCATCAGTGGCGGGACAGTGGACCCGTATGGCTACACCTTC
.	.	TRBV21-1	TRBJ2-7	CASSKGGTPSYEQYF	TGTGCCAGCAGCAAAGGCGGGACACCCTCCTACGAGCAGTACTTC
.	.	TRBV28	TRBJ2-1	CASSRRGRNNEQFF	TGTGCCAGCAGCCGCCGGGGGCGAAACAATGAGCAGTTCTTC
.	.	TRBV21-1	TRBJ1-5	CASSTRGVEKGNQPQHF	TGTGCCAGCAGCACCCGAGGGGTCGAAAAGGGCAATCAGCCCCAGCATTTT
.	TRBD1	TRBV27	TRBJ1-2	CASSYRQGGGYTF	TGTGCCAGCAGCTACCGACAGGGGGGTGGCTACACCTTC
.	.	TRBV5-1	TRBJ2-5	CASSLVGSEGETQYF	TGCGCCAGCAGCTTGGTAGGGAGCGAGGGAGAGACCCAGTACTTC
.	TRBD1	TRBV29-1	TRBJ1-4	CSVATGAATNEKLFF	TGCAGCGTCGCGACAGGGGCAGCAACTAATGAAAAACTGTTTTTT
.	.	TRBV11-2	TRBJ1-3	CASSLEEGGSLSGNTIYF	TGTGCCAGCAGCTTAGAAGAGGGGGGGTCCCTCTCTGGAAACACCATATATTTT
.	.	TRBV4-1	TRBJ2-7	CASSQVGHRREQYF	TGCGCCAGCAGCCAAGTAGGTCACAGGCGCGAGCAGTACTTC
.	TRBD2	TRBV4-1	TRBJ2-7	CASTPGTGGIYEQYF	TGCGCCAGCACCCCCGGGACGGGAGGGATCTACGAGCAGTACTTC
.	.	TRBV4-2	TRBJ2-2	CASSQDLTNTGELFF	TGTGCCAGCAGCCAAGACCTCACAAACACCGGGGAGCTGTTTTTT
.	.	TRBV29-1	TRBJ1-1	CSVADVFSEAFF	TGCAGCGTCGCGGACGTGTTTTCAGAAGCTTTCTTT
.	.	TRBV7-3	TRBJ2-5	CASSLGATLKETQYF	TGTGCCAGCAGCTTAGGAGCTACGCTTAAAGAGACCCAGTACTTC